This T cell receptor (beta chain) was obtained from a study of lymphopenia after photon versus proton radiotherapy. Whole-study results and caveats: After the lymphocyte nadir, photon-treated repertoires showed oligoclonal expansion, especially of CD8+ Temra cells. Only patients who died were analyzed for survival; proton advantage is unproven. Relative stability marked proton patients; photon patients lost diversity and naive cells. In patients who died, overall survival fell as post-nadir TCR diversity dropped more.

Trimming removed 8 bases at V and 6 bases at J, with 16 bases between. CDR3 length equals 13 residues. CDR1 is PRHDT, CDR2 FYEKMQ, per germline (reference sequence). Regarding this clone: Antigen unknown.

Only in-frame clones appear in the TCRdb table, and some are missing; sequencing was by immunoSEQ multiplex PCR. The table shows fewer than 30,000 clones, with roughly 87% occurring only once. The input for sequencing was peripheral blood, taken from a patient treated with photon-based radiotherapy. The J gene is TRBJ1-1, the V gene TRBV13; D possibly corresponds to TRBD1 (6 bases). This clonotype originated in a woman aged 50 to 65 with pancreatic cancer. The CDR3 spells CASAQGWIAEAFF. The CDR3 nucleotides read TGTGCCAGCGCACAGGGTTGGATCGCTGAAGCTTTCTTT.